These 6 T cell receptor beta chains were sequenced from one sample in a study of immune evolution from preneoplasia to lung adenocarcinoma. Sequenced by immunoSEQ multiplex PCR; TCRdb stores in-frame clones only, minus some. This sample carries just over 4,000 clones, more than 75% of them seen once, and the ten largest clones take around 14%. The sequencing sample was made of FFPE invasive lung adenocarcinoma tissue. Receptors originate from a person aged 65 to 85 with invasive lung adenocarcinoma. Some clones in this sample may be carry-over from other donors' samples.

This clone showed up just a few times. The rearrangement uses TRBV5-6 and TRBJ2-7; D assignment may be TRBD1 or TRBD2 (5 bases each). Between the trimmed V and J ends, which lost 0 bases and 3 bases, there was a span of 13 bases. Per germline, CDR1 SGHDT and CDR2 YYEEEE. This CDR3 is built from 15 residues. The chain's CDR3 is CASSLVGTGNYEQYF. The CDR3 coding sequence is TGTGCCAGCAGCTTGGTAGGGACGGGAAACTACGAGCAGTACTTC.

The chain couples TRBV29-1 to TRBJ2-1; D is possibly TRBD2 (6 bases). V lost 6 bases to trimming and J lost 9 bases, with 12 bases between them. Germline assignment: CDR1 SQVTM and CDR2 ANQGSEA. The CDR3 is 11 amino acids. CDR3 DNA sequence: TGCAGCGTGGGACTTTATCGTGAGCAGTTCTTC. Translation: CSVGLYREQFF.

This clone was picked up a small number of times. V gene TRBV18 combines with J gene TRBJ2-3, with unresolved D. CDR1 KGHSH and CDR2 LQKENI come from the germline V gene. V lost 5 bases and J lost 4, with 7 bases in between. This CDR3 is built from 12 residues. CDR3 coding DNA: TGTGCCAGCTCATATGGTGCAGATACGCAGTATTTT. It specifies CASSYGADTQYF.

CDR3 coding DNA: TGTGCCAGCAGCAAACGGGTGGTTAGCTCCTACAATGAGCAGTTCTTC. It translates to CASSKRVVSSYNEQFF. V usage is TRBV7-3 and J usage is TRBJ2-1; no clear D. Trimming pared 5 bases from V and 0 bases from J, leaving 14 bases between. From germline, CDR1 is SGHTA and CDR2 FQGTGA. This CDR3 is built from 16 residues.

This clone was observed a handful of times. The chain links TRBV16 to TRBJ1-2; D may be TRBD1 (6 bases). With 2 bases removed from V and 8 bases from J, the gap between germline ends came to 9 bases. The CDR3 runs to 12 residues. CDR1 is KGHSY, CDR2 FQNENV, per germline. The CDR3 region has the DNA TGTGCCAGCAGCCAAGCAGGGGTGGGCTACACCTTC. Its protein is CASSQAGVGYTF.

This clone was recorded only once. This sequence joins TRBV2 and TRBJ2-7, with 9 nucleotides matching TRBD1. The V segment lost 1 base and the J segment 8 bases; nucleotides outside the gene matches: 3. CDR1 is SNHLY, CDR2 FYNNEI, per germline. The CDR3 spans 13 residues. CDR3 protein: CASSEGQGVKQYF. CDR3 DNA sequence: TGTGCCAGCAGTGAAGGACAGGGGGTCAAGCAGTACTTC. Full variable domain (rest looked up from reference TRBV2 and TRBJ2-7): EPEVTQTPSHQVTQMGQEVILRCVPISNHLYFYWYRQILGQKVEFLVSFYNNEISEKSEIFDDQFSVERPDGSNFTLKIRSTKLEDSAMYFCASSEGQGVKQYFGPGTRLTVT.